These T cell receptor beta chains were read from a single sample in a study of shared clonotypes between healthy human individuals. This table comes from immunoSEQ multiplex PCR, and its TCRdb copy is limited to in-frame clones, with some not included. The data hold some 2 million clones, with approximately 94% observed a single time. The sequenced sample consisted of naive CD8+ T cells sorted from blood. The receptor set was obtained from a man aged 18 to 30 in good health. The CDR3 runs from the conserved cysteine through the conserved F or W. A D gene is named only where the DNA matches it firmly. Some rows have no size entry. The others give once, few or many, or a class for an expanded clone.

>TRBJ2-7|TRBV4-3|NA|TRBD1
CASSQGRPGQGLGYEQYF
TGCGCCAGCAGCCAAGGGCGTCCGGGACAGGGGCTTGGCTACGAGCAGTACTTC
>TRBJ1-2|TRBV28|NA|TRBD1
CASSAQGQGSYGYTF
TGTGCCAGCAGTGCCCAGGGACAGGGGAGCTATGGCTACACCTTC
>TRBJ2-2|TRBV4-3|NA|NA
CASSQDEGGELFF
TGCGCCAGCAGCCAAGATGAGGGCGGGGAGCTGTTTTTT
>TRBJ2-7|TRBV27|NA|TRBD1
CASSYGTGGREQYF
TGTGCCAGCAGTTATGGGACAGGGGGCCGGGAGCAGTACTTC
>TRBJ1-2|TRBV2|NA|TRBD1
CASSDTQGAGNYGYTF
TGTGCCAGCAGTGATACACAGGGGGCGGGAAACTATGGCTACACCTTC
>TRBJ1-5|TRBV2|NA|NA
CASSVVDRLSNQPQHF
TGTGCCAGCAGTGTGGTGGACCGACTTAGCAATCAGCCCCAGCATTTT
>TRBJ1-2|TRBV27|NA|NA
CASSPQGVGYTF
TGTGCCAGCAGTCCCCAGGGAGTAGGCTACACCTTC
>TRBJ1-4|TRBV7-2|NA|NA
CASSHTTYRANEKLFF
TGTGCCAGCAGCCACACAACCTACAGGGCTAATGAAAAACTGTTTTTT
>TRBJ2-7|TRBV4-2|NA|NA
CASSQDLGYEQYF
TGTGCCAGCAGCCAAGATCTGGGATACGAGCAGTACTTC
>TRBJ1-2|TRBV4-1|NA|NA
CASSQVSRDYGYTF
TGCGCCAGCAGCCAAGTCTCTCGGGACTATGGCTACACCTTC
>TRBJ2-7|TRBV4-2|NA|NA
CASSQEWGATDEQYF
TGTGCCAGCAGCCAAGAATGGGGAGCCACGGACGAGCAGTACTTC
>TRBJ2-1|TRBV4-3|NA|NA
CASSRETPGPSYNEQFF
TGCGCCAGCAGCCGCGAGACTCCTGGCCCCTCCTACAATGAGCAGTTCTTC
>TRBJ1-6|TRBV5-6|NA|TRBD1
CASSSPLDRGMYNSPLHF
TGTGCCAGCAGCTCCCCCCTTGACAGGGGGATGTATAATTCACCCCTCCACTTT
>TRBJ2-7|TRBV6-5|NA|NA
CASSYQGSRYEQYF
TGTGCCAGCAGTTACCAGGGTTCGAGGTACGAGCAGTACTTC
>TRBJ2-4|TRBV9|NA|NA
CASSSQGNIQYF
TGTGCCAGCAGCTCCCAGGGAAACATTCAGTACTTC
>TRBJ2-7|TRBV10-2|NA|NA
CASRGAHYEQYF
TGCGCCAGCAGGGGCGCACACTACGAGCAGTACTTC
>TRBJ2-7|TRBV7-8|NA|TRBD1
CASSLDRGTHEQYF
TGTGCCAGCAGCTTGGACAGGGGTACCCACGAGCAGTACTTC
>TRBJ2-5|TRBV7-3|NA|NA
CASSSYGGGGETQYF
TGTGCCAGCAGCTCCTACGGAGGGGGTGGCGAGACCCAGTACTTC
>TRBJ2-5|TRBV7-9|NA|TRBD2
CASSFGTSGDQETQYF
TGTGCCAGCAGCTTCGGGACTAGCGGGGACCAAGAGACCCAGTACTTC
>TRBJ1-5|TRBV9|NA|TRBD1
CASSPGQGGQPQHF
TGTGCCAGCAGCCCAGGACAGGGGGGACAGCCCCAGCATTTT
>TRBJ1-1|TRBV2|NA|NA
CASSEEWGALNTEAFF
TGTGCCAGCAGTGAAGAATGGGGGGCGTTGAACACTGAAGCTTTCTTT
>TRBJ2-7|TRBV27|NA|NA
CASSLSVGGGGQYF
TGTGCCAGCAGTTTATCCGTCGGCGGCGGCGGGCAGTACTTC
>TRBJ1-6|TRBV4-1|NA|NA
CASSQAGGSSYNSPLHF
TGCGCCAGCAGCCAAGCTGGGGGGAGCTCCTATAATTCACCCCTCCACTTT
>TRBJ1-6|TRBV2|NA|TRBD1
CASSDRGHSPLHF
TGTGCCAGCAGTGACAGGGGGCATTCACCCCTCCACTTT
>TRBJ2-1|TRBV27|NA|TRBD2
CASSFLAGGSNEQFF
TGTGCCAGCAGTTTTCTAGCGGGGGGATCCAATGAGCAGTTCTTC
>TRBJ2-5|TRBV23-1|NA|NA
CASSQSSLAETQYF
TGCGCCAGCAGTCAATCTTCCCTAGCAGAGACCCAGTACTTC
>TRBJ1-3|TRBV4-1|NA|NA
CASSQDYSGNTIYF
TGCGCCAGCAGCCAAGACTACTCTGGAAACACCATATATTTT
>TRBJ2-1|TRBV19|NA|NA
CASSMRGAYNEQFF
TGTGCCAGTAGTATGAGGGGGGCCTACAATGAGCAGTTCTTC
>TRBJ2-1|TRBV27|NA|TRBD2
CASSPQTSGYNEQFF
TGTGCCAGCAGTCCCCAGACTAGCGGATACAATGAGCAGTTCTTC
>TRBJ1-2|TRBV6-6|NA|NA
CASSYSGPAYPYTF
TGTGCCAGCAGTTACTCCGGGCCTGCTTATCCCTACACCTTC
>TRBJ2-4|TRBV9|NA|TRBD1
CASSAGTGGARNIQYF
TGTGCCAGCAGCGCCGGGACAGGGGGCGCACGGAACATTCAGTACTTC
>TRBJ2-7|TRBV4-1|few|NA
CASSQAGVSSYEQYF
TGCGCCAGCAGCCAAGCGGGAGTTAGCTCCTACGAGCAGTACTTC
>TRBJ1-1|TRBV7-9|NA|TRBD1
CASSFPGTGGTEAFF
TGTGCCAGCAGCTTCCCCGGGACAGGGGGCACTGAAGCTTTCTTT
>TRBJ2-7|TRBV30|NA|TRBD2
CAWSVVAGHDEQYF
TGTGCCTGGAGTGTGGTAGCGGGGCACGACGAGCAGTACTTC
>TRBJ2-7|TRBV13|NA|NA
CASSTDHYEQYF
TGTGCCAGCAGCACAGATCACTACGAGCAGTACTTC